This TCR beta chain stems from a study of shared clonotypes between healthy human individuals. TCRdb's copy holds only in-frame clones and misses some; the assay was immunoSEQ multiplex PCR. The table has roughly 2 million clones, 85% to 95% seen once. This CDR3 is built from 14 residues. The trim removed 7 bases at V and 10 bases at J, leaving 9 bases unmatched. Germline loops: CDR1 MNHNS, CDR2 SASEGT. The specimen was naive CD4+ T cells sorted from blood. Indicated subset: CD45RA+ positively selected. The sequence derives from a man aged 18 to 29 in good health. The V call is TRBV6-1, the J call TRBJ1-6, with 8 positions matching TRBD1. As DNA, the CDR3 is TGTGCCAGCAACTCGGACAGGGTTAAATCACCCCTCCACTTT. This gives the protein CASNSDRVKSPLHF.